The clone carrying this T cell receptor beta chain was counted only a few times. The antigen is not known. The data stem from a study of identical twins. Study-level results: Fewer insertions marked abundant cord blood beta clonotypes; young adult naive trended weakly, memory not at all. There was an excess of low generation probability in the out-of-frame alpha sequences that twins shared. Among beta out-of-frame sequences, excess sharing between twins appeared weaker.

CDR1 and CDR2 from the germline V gene are MNHEY and SVGEGT. Trimming shortened V by 8 bases and J by 1 base, and 11 bases separated the two germline ends. CDR3 length: 13 residues. TCRdb re-called the 5' RACE reads through MiXCR, storing one row per CDR3 protein. The profile shows 750,000 to 950,000 distinct CDR3 sequences, around an eighth of them singletons. These sequences were also reported in another study, on yellow fever vaccine responses in identical twins.

Sequenced input: PBMCs. The chain links TRBV6-2 or TRBV6-3 to TRBJ2-5; D possibly corresponds to TRBD1 (5 bases). The source of this sequence is a woman between 18 and 30 years old in good health. The CDR3 coding sequence is TGTGCCAGCGTACAGGAACCCCAAGAGACCCAGTACTTC. Translating it yields CASVQEPQETQYF.